This TCR beta chain was captured by sequencing in a study of T cell responses to AZD1222 COVID-19 vaccine. Whole-study findings and limits: Reports say nearly half of spike-specific TCRs go after unmutated variant regions.

Data came from immunoSEQ multiplex PCR; TCRdb stores just in-frame clones and leaves some out. This table holds about 120,000 clones, 86% found once. Comment on this clone: The target antigen is unknown.

The sample consisted of peripheral blood, taken 28 days after the second AZD1222 dose. The source is an adult who received the AZD1222 COVID-19 vaccine.

The CDR3 sequence is CASRRQGDNSPLHF. CDR3 in DNA: TGTGCCAGCAGACGACAGGGGGATAATTCACCCCTCCACTTT. V usage is TRBV7-2 and J usage is TRBJ1-6; 9 bases line up with TRBD1. The V and J ends lost 6 bases and 5 bases, in that order; junction bases with no gene match: 2. CDR1 is SGHTA and CDR2 is FQGNSA in the germline V gene. CDR3 length equals 14 residues.